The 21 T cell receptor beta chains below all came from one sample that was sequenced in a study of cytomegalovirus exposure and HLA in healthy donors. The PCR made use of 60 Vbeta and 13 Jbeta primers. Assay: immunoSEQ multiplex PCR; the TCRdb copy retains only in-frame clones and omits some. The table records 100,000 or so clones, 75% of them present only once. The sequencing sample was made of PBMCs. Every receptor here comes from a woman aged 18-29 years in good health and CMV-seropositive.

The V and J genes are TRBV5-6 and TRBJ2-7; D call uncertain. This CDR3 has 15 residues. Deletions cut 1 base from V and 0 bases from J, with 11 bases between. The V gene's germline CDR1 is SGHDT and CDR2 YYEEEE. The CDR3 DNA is TGTGCCAGCAGCTTGTTCACCCGGAGCTCCTACGAGCAGTACTTC. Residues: CASSLFTRSSYEQYF.

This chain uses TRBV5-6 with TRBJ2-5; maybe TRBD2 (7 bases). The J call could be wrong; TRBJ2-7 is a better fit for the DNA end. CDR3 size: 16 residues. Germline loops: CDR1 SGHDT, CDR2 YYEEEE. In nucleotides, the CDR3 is TGTGCCAGCAGCTGGACCTACGGGGGGCTCGGGGACGAGCAGTACTTC. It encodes CASSWTYGGLGDEQYF.

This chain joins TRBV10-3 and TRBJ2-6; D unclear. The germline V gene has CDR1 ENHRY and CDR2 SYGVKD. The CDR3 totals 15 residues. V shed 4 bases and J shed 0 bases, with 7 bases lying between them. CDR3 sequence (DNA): TGTGCCATCAGTGTTGGGCCCTCTGGGGCCAACGTCCTGACTTTC. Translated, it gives CAISVGPSGANVLTF.

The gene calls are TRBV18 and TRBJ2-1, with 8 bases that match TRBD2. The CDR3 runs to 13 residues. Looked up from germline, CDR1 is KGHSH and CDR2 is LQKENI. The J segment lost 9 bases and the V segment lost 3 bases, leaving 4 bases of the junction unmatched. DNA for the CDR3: TGTGCCAGCTCACCCGGTAGCGGGATTGAGCAGTTCTTC. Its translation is CASSPGSGIEQFF.

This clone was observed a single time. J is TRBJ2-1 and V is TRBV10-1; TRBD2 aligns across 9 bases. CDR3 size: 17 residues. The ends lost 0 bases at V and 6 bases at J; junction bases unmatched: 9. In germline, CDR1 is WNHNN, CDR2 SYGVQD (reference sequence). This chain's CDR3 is CASSESMVAGESNEQFF. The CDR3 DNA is TGCGCCAGCAGTGAGTCGATGGTAGCGGGAGAGAGCAATGAGCAGTTCTTC.

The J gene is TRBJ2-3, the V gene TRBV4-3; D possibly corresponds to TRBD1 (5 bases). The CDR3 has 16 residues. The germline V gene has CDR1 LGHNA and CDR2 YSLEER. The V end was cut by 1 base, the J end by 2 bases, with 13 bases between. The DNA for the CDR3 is TGCGCCAGCAGCCAAGCCCTGACAGAGATCACAGATACGCAGTATTTT. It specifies CASSQALTEITDTQYF.

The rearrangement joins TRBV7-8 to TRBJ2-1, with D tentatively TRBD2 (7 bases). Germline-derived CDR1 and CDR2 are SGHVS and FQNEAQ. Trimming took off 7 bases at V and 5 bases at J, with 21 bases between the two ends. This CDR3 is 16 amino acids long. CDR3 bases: TGTGCCAGCAACTTGCTAGGGGGGGTAGCTAACAATGAGCAGTTCTTC. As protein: CASNLLGGVANNEQFF.

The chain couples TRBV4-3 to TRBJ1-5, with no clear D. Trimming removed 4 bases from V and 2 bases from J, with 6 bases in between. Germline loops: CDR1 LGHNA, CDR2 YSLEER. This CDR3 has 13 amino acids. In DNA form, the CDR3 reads TGCGCCAGCAGCCCAGTGCGCAATCAGCCCCAGCATTTT. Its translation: CASSPVRNQPQHF.

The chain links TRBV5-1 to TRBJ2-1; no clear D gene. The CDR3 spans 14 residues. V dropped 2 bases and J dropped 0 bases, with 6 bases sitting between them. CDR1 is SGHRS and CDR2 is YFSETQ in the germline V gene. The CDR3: CASSFESSYNEQFF. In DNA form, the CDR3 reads TGCGCCAGCAGCTTTGAGAGCTCCTACAATGAGCAGTTCTTC.

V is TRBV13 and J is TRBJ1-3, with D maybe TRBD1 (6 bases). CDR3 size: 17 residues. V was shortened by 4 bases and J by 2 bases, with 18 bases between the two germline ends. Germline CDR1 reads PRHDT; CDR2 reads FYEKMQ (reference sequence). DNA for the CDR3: TGTGCCAGCAGCTCGAACCTTTTTACAGGGACTGGAAACACCATATATTTT. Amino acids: CASSSNLFTGTGNTIYF.

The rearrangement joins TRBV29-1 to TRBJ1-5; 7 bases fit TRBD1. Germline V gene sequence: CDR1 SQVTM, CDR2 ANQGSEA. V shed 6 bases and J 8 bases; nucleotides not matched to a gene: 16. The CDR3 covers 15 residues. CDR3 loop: CSVARGGAEGEPQHF. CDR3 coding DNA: TGCAGCGTCGCCCGAGGGGGCGCCGAGGGTGAGCCCCAGCATTTT.

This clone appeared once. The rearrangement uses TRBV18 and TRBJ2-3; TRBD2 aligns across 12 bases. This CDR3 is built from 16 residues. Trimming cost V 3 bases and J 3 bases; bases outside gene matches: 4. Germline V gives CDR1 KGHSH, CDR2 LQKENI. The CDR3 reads CASSPLAGGVTDTQYF. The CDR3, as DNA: TGTGCCAGCTCACCCCTAGCGGGAGGGGTGACAGATACGCAGTATTTT. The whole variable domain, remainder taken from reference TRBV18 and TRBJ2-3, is NAGVMQNPRHLVRRRGQEARLRCSPMKGHSHVYWYRQLPEEGLKFMVYLQKENIIDESGMPKERFSAEFPKEGPSILRIQQVVRGDSAAYFCASSPLAGGVTDTQYFGPGTRLTVL.

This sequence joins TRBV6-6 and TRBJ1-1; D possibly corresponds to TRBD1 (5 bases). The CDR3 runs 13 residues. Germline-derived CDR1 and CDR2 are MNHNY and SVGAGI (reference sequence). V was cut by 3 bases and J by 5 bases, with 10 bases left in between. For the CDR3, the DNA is TGTGCCAGCAGTTATGGGGGGAATACTGAAGCTTTCTTT. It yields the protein CASSYGGNTEAFF.

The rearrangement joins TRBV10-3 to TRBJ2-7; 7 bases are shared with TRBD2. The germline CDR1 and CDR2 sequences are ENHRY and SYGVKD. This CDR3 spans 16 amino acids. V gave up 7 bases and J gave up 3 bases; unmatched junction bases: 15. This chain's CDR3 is CAITPSGSPSYYEQYF. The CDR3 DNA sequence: TGTGCCATCACCCCTAGCGGAAGCCCCTCATACTACGAGCAGTACTTC.

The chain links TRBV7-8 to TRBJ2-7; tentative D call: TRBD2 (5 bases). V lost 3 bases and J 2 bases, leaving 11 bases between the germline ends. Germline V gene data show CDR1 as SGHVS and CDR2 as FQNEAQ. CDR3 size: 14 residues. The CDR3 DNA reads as TGTGCCAGCAGCTTTCAGCATAGCGCCTACGAGCAGTACTTC. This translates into CASSFQHSAYEQYF. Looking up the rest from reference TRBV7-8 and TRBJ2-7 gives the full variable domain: GAGVSQSPRYKVAKRGQDVALRCDPISGHVSLFWYQQALGQGPEFLTYFQNEAQLDKSGLPSDRFFAERPEGSVSTLKIQRTQQEDSAVYLCASSFQHSAYEQYFGPGTRLTVT.

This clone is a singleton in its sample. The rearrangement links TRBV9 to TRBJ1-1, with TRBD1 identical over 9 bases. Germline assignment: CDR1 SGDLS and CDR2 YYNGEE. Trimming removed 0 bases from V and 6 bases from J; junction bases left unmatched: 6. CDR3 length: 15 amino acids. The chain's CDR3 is CASSVGGQGIAEAFF. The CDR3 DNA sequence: TGTGCCAGCAGCGTAGGTGGACAGGGGATCGCTGAAGCTTTCTTT.

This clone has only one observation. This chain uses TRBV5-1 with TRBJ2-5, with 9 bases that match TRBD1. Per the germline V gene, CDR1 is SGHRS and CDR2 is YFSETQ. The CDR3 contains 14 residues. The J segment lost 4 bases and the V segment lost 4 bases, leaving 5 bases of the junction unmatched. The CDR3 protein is CASSTGQGRETQYF. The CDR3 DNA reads TGCGCCAGCAGCACGGGACAGGGCCGAGAGACCCAGTACTTC.

The CDR3 reads CASSFAGTGGTEAFF. The CDR3 DNA is TGTGCCAGCAGCTTCGCCGGGACAGGGGGTACTGAAGCTTTCTTT. The V gene is TRBV7-3, the J gene TRBJ1-1, with 11 bases matching TRBD1. The CDR3 totals 15 residues. Germline V lookup: CDR1 SGHTA, CDR2 FQGTGA. V was pared by 3 bases and J by 5 bases, with 5 bases of the junction left unmatched.

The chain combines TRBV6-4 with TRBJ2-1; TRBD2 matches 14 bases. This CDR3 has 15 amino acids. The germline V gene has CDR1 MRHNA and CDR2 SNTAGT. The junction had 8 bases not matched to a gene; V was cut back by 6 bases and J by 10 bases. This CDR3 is CASRTGTSGGSEQFF. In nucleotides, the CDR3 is TGTGCCAGCAGAACCGGGACTAGCGGGGGCTCCGAGCAGTTCTTC.

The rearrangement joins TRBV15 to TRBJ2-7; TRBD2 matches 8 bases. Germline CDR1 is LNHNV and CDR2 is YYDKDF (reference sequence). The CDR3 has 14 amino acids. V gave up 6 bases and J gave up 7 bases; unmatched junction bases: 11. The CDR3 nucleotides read TGTGCCACCAGTCTAGAAGCGGGAGTAAAAGAGCAGTACTTC. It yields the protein CATSLEAGVKEQYF.

CDR3 amino acids: CSAEGGRDYEQYF. CDR3 coding DNA: TGCAGCGCCGAAGGGGGGAGGGACTACGAGCAGTACTTC. This rearrangement joins TRBV29-1 to TRBJ2-7; D perhaps matches TRBD2 (7 bases). CDR3 length: 13 residues. Germline CDR1 reads SQVTM; CDR2 reads ANQGSEA. Trimming shortened V by 7 bases and J by 3 bases, and 16 bases separated the two germline ends.